This TCR beta chain is drawn from a study of blood T cell repertoires in COVID-19. Only in-frame clones appear in the TCRdb table, and some are missing; sequencing was by immunoSEQ multiplex PCR. The top ten hold about an eighth of the sample, which has some 70,000 clones, approximately 84% seen once. The sample holds one count of this clone. The CDR3 is 15 residues long. Germline loops: CDR1 LNHDA, CDR2 SQIVND (reference sequence). Germline trimming cut 5 bases from V and 4 bases from J; bases unmatched to any gene: 5. The sample consisted of peripheral blood. This clonotype was obtained from a man in his forties or fifties with COVID-19, enrolled during active disease. The rearrangement joins TRBV19 to TRBJ2-5, with 12 bases fitting TRBD2. The CDR3 spells CASSLAGGRGETQYF. The CDR3 DNA sequence: TGTGCCAGTAGTCTAGCGGGGGGGCGCGGAGAGACCCAGTACTTC.